This record concerns one TCR beta chain sequence. Its antigen remains unidentified. The record originates from a study of OX40 agonist ivuxolimab in advanced cancers. Study-wide background: Cohort: more than 75% men, mean age approximately 66, aged about 23 to 79. Antecedent anti-PD-1, anti-PD-L1 or anti-CTLA-4 therapy was permissible, with approximately 44% having received some. The study's findings and limits: Some of the nonresponding patients also showed low levels of normalized T-cell clonal expansion.

Clones were sequenced by immunoSEQ multiplex PCR, and TCRdb holds only the in-frame ones, with some missing. The data hold tens of thousands of clones, with around 93% observed a single time. V dropped 0 bases and J dropped 6; count of bases not matched to a gene: 11. The length of the CDR3 is 16 residues. Looked up from germline, CDR1 is SQVTM and CDR2 is ANQGSEA. The sequence was collected from an adult with an advanced solid tumor such as melanoma, head and neck, liver or kidney cancer. The input for sequencing was CD4+ or CD8+ T cells sorted from blood, taken in a trial of the OX40 agonist ivuxolimab. The chain couples TRBV29-1 to TRBJ2-5; the match to TRBD2 covers 9 bases. DNA of the CDR3: TGCAGCGTTGAAGATCCAGCGGGAGGATACCGGCAGACCCAGTACTTC. It specifies CSVEDPAGGYRQTQYF.